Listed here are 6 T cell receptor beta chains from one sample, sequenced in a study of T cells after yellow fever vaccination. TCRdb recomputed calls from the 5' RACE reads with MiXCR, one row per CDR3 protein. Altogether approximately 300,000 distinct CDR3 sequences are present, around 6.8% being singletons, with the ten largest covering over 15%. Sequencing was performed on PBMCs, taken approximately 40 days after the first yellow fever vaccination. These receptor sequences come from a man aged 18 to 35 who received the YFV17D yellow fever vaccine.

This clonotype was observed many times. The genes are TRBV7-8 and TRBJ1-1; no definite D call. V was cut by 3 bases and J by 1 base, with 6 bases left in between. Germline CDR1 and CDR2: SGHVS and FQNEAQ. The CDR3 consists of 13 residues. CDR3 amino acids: CASSLTENTEAFF. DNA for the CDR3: TGTGCCAGCAGCTTGACGGAGAACACTGAAGCTTTCTTT.

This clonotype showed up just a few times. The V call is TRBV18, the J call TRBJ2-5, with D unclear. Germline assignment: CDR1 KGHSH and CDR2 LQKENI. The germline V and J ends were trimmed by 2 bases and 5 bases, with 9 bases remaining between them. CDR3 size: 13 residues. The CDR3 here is CASSPERSETQYF. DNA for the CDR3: TGTGCCAGCTCACCAGAACGGTCGGAGACCCAGTACTTC.

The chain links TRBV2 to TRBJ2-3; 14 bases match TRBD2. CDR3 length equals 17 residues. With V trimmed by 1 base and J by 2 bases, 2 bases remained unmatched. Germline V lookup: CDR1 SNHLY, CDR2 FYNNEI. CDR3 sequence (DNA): TGTGCCAGCAGTGAAGGACTAGCGGGGGGGCTCACAGATACGCAGTATTTT. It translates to CASSEGLAGGLTDTQYF.

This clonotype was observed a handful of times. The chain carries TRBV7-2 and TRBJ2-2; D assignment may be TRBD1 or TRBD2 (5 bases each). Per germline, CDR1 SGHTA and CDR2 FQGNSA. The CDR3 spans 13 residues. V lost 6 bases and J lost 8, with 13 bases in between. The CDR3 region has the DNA TGTGCCAGCAGTCGGGACCCTAGGGGGGAGCTGTTTTTT. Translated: CASSRDPRGELFF.

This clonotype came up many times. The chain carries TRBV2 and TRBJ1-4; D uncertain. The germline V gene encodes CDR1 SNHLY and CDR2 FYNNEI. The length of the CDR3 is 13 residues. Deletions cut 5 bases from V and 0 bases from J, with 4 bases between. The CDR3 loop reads CASSPTTNEKLFF. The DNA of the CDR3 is TGTGCCAGCAGTCCCACAACTAATGAAAAACTGTTTTTT.

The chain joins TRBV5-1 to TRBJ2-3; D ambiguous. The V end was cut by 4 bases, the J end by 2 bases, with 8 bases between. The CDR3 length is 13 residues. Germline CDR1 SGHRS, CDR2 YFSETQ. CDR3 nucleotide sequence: TGCGCCAGCAGCCTATCAATCACAGATACGCAGTATTTT. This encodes CASSLSITDTQYF.